This TCR beta chain was captured in a study of T cells in Graves' hyperthyroidism and ophthalmopathy. TCR beta CDR3 regions were amplified from RNA. The HTBI primer set served for first-round RT-PCR of the TCR CDR3. One entry per CDR3 protein results from TCRdb running MiXCR on the multiplex PCR reads. The table has approximately 560,000 distinct CDR3 sequences, 46% seen once. Stable Graves' hyperthyroidism meant no ophthalmopathy progression within 18 months. Diagnosing involved the use of clinical symptoms, serum thyroxine and TRAb, thyroid ultrasound and orbital computed tomography. Per the germline V gene, CDR1 is LNHDA and CDR2 is SQIVND (reference sequence). V lost 8 bases and J lost 1, with 14 bases in between. The CDR3 is 14 residues long. This clonotype was counted a few times.

The chain recombines TRBV19 with TRBJ1-1; possible D gene TRBD1, 6 bases. This TCR came from a woman aged 18-30 years with Graves' hyperthyroidism. Input material: peripheral blood or thyroid tissue (not recorded which). The DNA for the CDR3 is TGTGCCAGTTCTACCCCACAGGGGAACACTGAAGCTTTCTTT. Its protein product is CASSTPQGNTEAFF.